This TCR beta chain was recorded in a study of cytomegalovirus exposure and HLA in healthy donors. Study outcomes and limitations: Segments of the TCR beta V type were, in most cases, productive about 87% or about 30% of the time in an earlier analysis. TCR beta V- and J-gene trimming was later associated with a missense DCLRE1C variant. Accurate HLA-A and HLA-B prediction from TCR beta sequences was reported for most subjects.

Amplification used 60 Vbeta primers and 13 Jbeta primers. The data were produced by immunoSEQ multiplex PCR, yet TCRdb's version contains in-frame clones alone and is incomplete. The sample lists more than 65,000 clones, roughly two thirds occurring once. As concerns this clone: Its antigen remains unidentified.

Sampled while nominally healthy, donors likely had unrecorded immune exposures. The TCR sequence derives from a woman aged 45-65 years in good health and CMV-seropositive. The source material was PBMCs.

The CDR3 DNA reads TGCGCCAGCAGCTTGCAGCGGGGCTACAATGAGCAGTTCTTC. This sequence encodes CASSLQRGYNEQFF. The chain couples TRBV4-1 to TRBJ2-1, with 7 nucleotides matching TRBD2. The CDR3 loop spans 14 amino acids. V lost 5 bases to trimming and J lost 3 bases; unmatched junction nucleotides: 4. The germline gives CDR1 MGHRA, CDR2 YSYEKL.